Each of the 24 T cell receptor beta chains below was sequenced from the same sample in a study of cytomegalovirus exposure and HLA in healthy donors. Amplification used 60 Vbeta primers and 13 Jbeta primers. Clones were read by immunoSEQ multiplex PCR, and TCRdb kept only the in-frame ones, dropping some. The table records 200,000 to 250,000 clones, approximately 81% of them present only once. The material sequenced was PBMCs. Source of these receptors: a human donor in good health.

The chain recombines TRBV7-8 with TRBJ2-4; 12 bases are shared with TRBD2. The CDR3 runs 18 residues. Per germline, CDR1 SGHVS and CDR2 FQNEAQ. After removal of 5 bases from V and 0 bases from J, the junction contained 8 bases not matched to a gene. CDR3 DNA sequence: TGTGCCAGCAGCCATGGACTAGCGGGAAGTATAGCCAAAAACATTCAGTACTTC. The encoded protein is CASSHGLAGSIAKNIQYF.

The rearrangement links TRBV29-1 to TRBJ2-1; 8 bases fit TRBD1. Germline V gives CDR1 SQVTM, CDR2 ANQGSEA. The CDR3 extends over 18 amino acids. V lost 0 bases and J lost 8; bases outside the gene matches: 18. The DNA of the CDR3 is TGCAGCGTTGAAGATCGGGGCAGGGGGCGACTAGAGATCCATGAGCAGTTCTTC. Translating gives CSVEDRGRGRLEIHEQFF.

The chain employs TRBV6-5 and TRBJ2-2; tentatively, D is TRBD1 (6 bases). Germline loops: CDR1 MNHEY, CDR2 SVGAGI. The CDR3 is 15 residues long. The V end was cut by 2 bases, the J end by 0 bases, with 7 bases between. CDR3 nucleotides: TGTGCCAGCAGTTACAGGACAGCGAACACCGGGGAGCTGTTTTTT. It is translated as CASSYRTANTGELFF.

The chain links TRBV4-2 to TRBJ2-3; the D is unclear. V lost 1 base and J lost 2, with 4 bases in between. The CDR3 extends over 13 amino acids. From germline, CDR1 is LGHNA and CDR2 YNFKEQ. CDR3 nucleotides: TGTGCCAGCAGCCAAGCCCTCACAGATACGCAGTATTTT. Residues: CASSQALTDTQYF.

The rearrangement joins TRBV2 to TRBJ2-2; D may be TRBD1 (5 bases). Trimming pared 2 bases from V and 7 bases from J, leaving 11 bases between. There are 14 residues in the CDR3. CDR1 and CDR2 (germline): SNHLY, FYNNEI. CDR3 in amino acids: CASSEQGTIGELFF. CDR3 DNA: TGTGCCAGCAGTGAACAGGGAACGATCGGGGAGCTGTTTTTT.

The J gene is TRBJ1-1, the V gene TRBV18; no reliable D call. Trimming took 1 base from V and 3 from J, leaving 6 bases between them. CDR3 length: 13 amino acids. CDR1 is KGHSH and CDR2 is LQKENI in the germline V gene. Here the CDR3 DNA reads TGTGCCAGCTCACCACTGCGGCACACTGAAGCTTTCTTT. The encoded protein is CASSPLRHTEAFF.

The chain couples TRBV5-8 to TRBJ2-1; the match to TRBD2 covers 8 bases. Germline values: CDR1 SGHTS, CDR2 YDEGEE. The CDR3 spans 16 residues. Unmatched junction bases numbered 8, after V lost 1 base and J lost 5 bases. The CDR3 protein is CASSLPGGSNDNEQFF. CDR3 in DNA: TGTGCCAGCAGCTTGCCGGGGGGGAGCAATGACAATGAGCAGTTCTTC.

The chain carries TRBV28 and TRBJ2-5, with TRBD1 identical over 7 bases. Germline assignment: CDR1 MDHEN and CDR2 SYDVKM. J gave up 1 base and V 6 bases, and 5 bases lay outside the gene matches. The CDR3 is 14 residues long. The CDR3 spells CASSTGTAQETQYF. CDR3 nucleotides: TGTGCCAGCAGCACCGGGACAGCCCAAGAGACCCAGTACTTC.

The chain recombines TRBV7-3 with TRBJ2-7, with D maybe TRBD2 (6 bases). Germline-derived CDR1 and CDR2 are SGHTA and FQGTGA. The CDR3 is 13 residues long. Trimming pared 4 bases from V and 6 bases from J, leaving 13 bases between. The CDR3 sequence: CASSSTSAGEQYF. The CDR3 nucleotides read TGTGCCAGCAGCTCGACTTCAGCGGGCGAGCAGTACTTC.

The V gene is TRBV19, the J gene TRBJ2-7; 7 bases are a match to TRBD1. The CDR3 extends over 15 amino acids. Germline V gives CDR1 LNHDA, CDR2 SQIVND (reference sequence). With 0 bases clipped from V and 4 bases from J, the junction kept 6 bases outside the gene matches. The DNA for the CDR3 is TGTGCCAGTAGTATAGACACAGGGGTGCGGTACGAGCAGTACTTC. It is translated as CASSIDTGVRYEQYF.

About this clone: The sample has other DNA sequences that encode this CDR3 too. The chain has TRBV4-2 and TRBJ1-1, with TRBD1 identical over 7 bases. Germline-derived CDR1 and CDR2 are LGHNA and YNFKEQ. CDR3 length equals 12 residues. CDR3 nucleotides: TGTGCTAGTGGACAGGCCCACACTGAAGCTTTCTTT. It is translated as CASGQAHTEAFF.

The chain carries TRBV14 and TRBJ2-5, with TRBD2 matching over 8 bases. The last part of the DNA fits TRBJ2-7 better; the J call may be wrong. The CDR3 has 15 amino acids. Germline lookup yields CDR1 SGHDN and CDR2 FVKESK. DNA of the CDR3: TGTGCCAGCAGCCAAGGATTCGGGGGGGCCTACGAGCAGTACTTC. The encoded protein is CASSQGFGGAYEQYF.

The gene calls are TRBV5-1 and TRBJ2-1; the match to TRBD1 covers 8 bases. Germline V gene lookup returns CDR1 SGHRS and CDR2 YFSETQ. The CDR3 sequence is 15 residues long. After removal of 1 base from V and 9 bases from J, the junction contained 9 bases not matched to a gene. Here the CDR3 reads CASSLLLTGEREQFF. CDR3 nucleotide sequence: TGCGCCAGCAGCTTGCTCCTGACAGGGGAACGTGAGCAGTTCTTC.

This clone was seen a single time. V usage is TRBV12-5 and J usage is TRBJ1-2, with D perhaps TRBD1 (5 bases). The CDR3 consists of 16 residues. V dropped 10 bases and J dropped 4 bases, with 25 bases sitting between them. Germline values: CDR1 LGHNT, CDR2 FRNRAP. CDR3 amino acids: CATGRGELPSVYGYTF. CDR3 DNA: TGTGCTACCGGCCGGGGGGAGCTCCCAAGCGTCTATGGCTACACCTTC.

The CDR3 is CASSQAGTANEKLFF. The CDR3 DNA reads TGCGCCAGCAGCCAAGCCGGGACAGCTAATGAAAAACTGTTTTTT. The chain uses TRBV4-1 and TRBJ1-4; 7 nucleotides match TRBD1. Germline CDR1 MGHRA, CDR2 YSYEKL. The length of the CDR3 is 15 residues. V trimming: 1 base; J trimming: 3 bases; junction bases outside the gene matches: 2.

This chain uses TRBV9 with TRBJ2-7, with TRBD2 matching over 7 bases. The CDR3 contains 17 residues. Germline V gene sequence: CDR1 SGDLS, CDR2 YYNGEE. V was clipped by 4 bases and J by 4 bases; unmatched bases: 17. CDR3: CASSPRGGAGEAYEQYF. CDR3 coding DNA: TGTGCCAGCAGCCCCCGGGGTGGGGCGGGAGAAGCATACGAGCAGTACTTC.

This clone was counted a few times. The V and J genes are TRBV6-5 and TRBJ2-5; 11 bases map to TRBD2. V dropped 7 bases and J dropped 5; count of bases not matched to a gene: 3. This CDR3 spans 13 amino acids. Germline CDR1 MNHEY, CDR2 SVGAGI. CDR3 nucleotides: TGTGCCAGCACAGTAGCGGGAGGGGAGACCCAGTACTTC. Translation: CASTVAGGETQYF.

Notes on this clone: One junction end does not reproduce the germline sequence, and a read error may be involved. This chain uses TRBV19 with TRBJ2-7; TRBD1 matches 7 bases. Germline CDR1 reads LNHDA; CDR2 reads SQIVND (reference sequence). The length of the CDR3 is 13 residues. The DNA of the CDR3 is TGCCCCCCCGGTACAGGGGAAACCTACGAGCAGTACTTC. This gives the protein CPPGTGETYEQYF. Based on the CDR3 plus reference TRBV19 and TRBJ2-7, the full variable domain is DGGITQSPKYLFRKEGQNVTLSCEQNLNHDAMYWYRQDPGQGLRLIYYSQIVNDFQKGDIAEGYSVSREKKESFPLTVTSAQKNPTAFYLCPPGTGETYEQYFGPGTRLTVT.

CDR3: CAWSVSRVGRSTGELFF. The CDR3 nucleotides read TGTGCCTGGAGTGTATCCAGGGTAGGGCGAAGCACCGGGGAGCTGTTTTTT. The chain is built from TRBV30 and TRBJ2-2, with D tentatively TRBD1 (5 bases). CDR3 length: 17 residues. Germline loops: CDR1 GTSNPN, CDR2 SVGIG (reference sequence). Trimming removed 0 bases at V and 4 bases at J, with 18 bases between.

This chain uses TRBV27 with TRBJ2-5, with 14 bases matching TRBD2. With V trimmed by 3 bases and J by 5 bases, 17 bases remained unmatched. The CDR3 is 20 residues long. Per the germline V gene, CDR1 is MNHEY and CDR2 is SMNVEV (reference sequence). Here the CDR3 reads CASSLFSSGTSGSGRETQYF. The CDR3 region has the DNA TGTGCCAGCAGTTTGTTTTCGAGTGGGACTAGCGGGAGCGGGCGGGAGACCCAGTACTTC.

The V and J genes are TRBV5-8 and TRBJ1-4; TRBD1 might be the D (6 bases). The V gene's germline CDR1 is SGHTS and CDR2 YDEGEE. This CDR3 is 13 amino acids long. V was shortened by 3 bases and J by 8 bases, with 11 bases between the two germline ends. The CDR3 reads CASSSTGYEKLFF. The CDR3 region has the DNA TGTGCCAGCAGCTCAACAGGGTACGAAAAACTGTTTTTT.

This clone was detected only once. This chain connects TRBV4-2 to TRBJ1-1, with a possible D match to TRBD1 (6 bases). V was clipped by 2 bases and J by 1 base, with 11 bases between them. Germline lookup yields CDR1 LGHNA and CDR2 YNFKEQ. CDR3 length: 15 amino acids. CDR3 in amino acids: CASSQPDRRNTEAFF. In nucleotides, the CDR3 is TGTGCCAGCAGCCAACCTGACAGGCGGAACACTGAAGCTTTCTTT.

V is TRBV2 and J is TRBJ2-5; TRBD1 matches 7 bases. From germline, CDR1 is SNHLY and CDR2 FYNNEI. This CDR3 contains 16 residues. Trimming removed 6 bases from V and 2 bases from J; junction bases left unmatched: 12. Written as DNA, the CDR3 is TGTGCCAGCAGCCCCGGGCAGGGGGTGTTACAAGAGACCCAGTACTTC. Its translation is CASSPGQGVLQETQYF.

The chain carries TRBV6-5 and TRBJ2-7; 9 bases align to TRBD2. In germline, CDR1 is MNHEY, CDR2 SVGAGI. V lost 5 bases and J lost 3; bases outside the gene matches: 8. The CDR3 extends over 15 amino acids. CDR3 nucleotide sequence: TGTGCCAGCAGTCGACTAGCGGAGGGGATCTACGAGCAGTACTTC. As protein: CASSRLAEGIYEQYF.